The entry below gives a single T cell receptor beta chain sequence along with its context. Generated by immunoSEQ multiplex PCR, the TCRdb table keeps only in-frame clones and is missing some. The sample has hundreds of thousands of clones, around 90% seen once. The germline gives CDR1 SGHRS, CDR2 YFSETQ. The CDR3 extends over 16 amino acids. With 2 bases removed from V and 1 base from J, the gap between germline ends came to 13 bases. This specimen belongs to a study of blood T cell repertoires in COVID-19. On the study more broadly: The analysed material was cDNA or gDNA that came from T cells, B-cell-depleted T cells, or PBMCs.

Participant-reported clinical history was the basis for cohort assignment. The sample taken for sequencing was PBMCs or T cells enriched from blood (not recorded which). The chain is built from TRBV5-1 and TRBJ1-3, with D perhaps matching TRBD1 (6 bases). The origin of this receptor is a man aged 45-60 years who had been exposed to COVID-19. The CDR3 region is CASSFGSQGSGNTIYF. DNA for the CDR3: TGCGCCAGCAGCTTTGGGTCCCAGGGGTCTGGAAACACCATATATTTT.